Below, one T cell receptor (beta chain) is given with its context. Its antigen target is currently unknown. Per-nucleotide qualities are absent, and no much larger clonotype sits a single base away. These data are taken from a study of cytomegalovirus exposure and HLA in healthy donors (dated by TCRdb to about 2017). Notes on the research overall: In an earlier analysis of fewer than 750 of the donors, 250 to 350 Gb of sequence data and about 110 million unique TCR beta sequences from approximately 180 million T cells were reported. Genome-wide SNP genotypes for about three fifths of the roughly 670 donors were used in a later genetic analysis, which treated that subset as a discovery cohort. Of the roughly 400 genotyped donors, about 84% fell in the genetic ancestry cluster associated with self-reported Caucasian donors. To predict cytomegalovirus infection status, the study brought together high-throughput TCR immunosequencing, statistical association of individual TCRs with disease status, and machine learning. Donor age, sex, ethnicity and CMV serostatus were compiled together with the repertoire data. Typing coverage varied by locus: roughly 620-630 donors for A, B, C, DRB1 and DQB1; roughly 560 for DQA1; more than 600 for DPA1; around 450 for DPB1. The aim of the study was to test whether cataloging public T cell receptors could identify signatures of past pathogen exposure. Roughly five DR-DQ haplotypes were handled as single units for association and clustering because linkage in the cohort was strong. An early release covering 500 to 750 HLA-typed donors comprised about 320 gigabases of sequencing data and some 79 million unique TCR sequences. Class I and class II HLA loci were covered by the typing at four-digit resolution. Every repertoire in the discovery cohort had been generated on one and the same sequencing platform. Rather than drawing on any new phenotypic data, the later analysis identified candidate immune exposures from TCR beta sequences and the way those sequences occurred across donors. Among about 400 genotyped donors of the cohort, an average of approximately 220,000 unique TCR beta nucleotide sequences was sequenced per donor, of which about 19% were non-productive. The study used immunosequencing to profile the T cell repertoires of approximately 650 subjects and linked those repertoires to cytomegalovirus serostatus. A later analysis re-analyzed previously published TCR beta repertoires from hundreds of donors and added high-resolution HLA genotyping to study TCR occurrence patterns. An earlier analysis of fewer than 700 of the donors applied high-throughput TCR beta sequencing to assess whether each TCR beta V gene segment acted as functional or pseudogenic. In addition to the first cohort of about 650 subjects, a separate validation cohort of under 150 different subjects was used.

The cohort was made up of around 720 healthy bone marrow donors. Cohort members were all nominally healthy when sampled, although unrecorded immune exposures were likely present. The donor tested CMV seropositive, placing the donor among the 289 seropositive members of the cohort. A peripheral blood sample was collected from each donor, and TCR beta sequencing was performed on peripheral blood mononuclear cells. Genomic DNA was extracted from the blood cell samples with the Qiagen DNeasy Blood Extraction Kit. The library was prepared using the immunoSEQ multiplex PCR assay. For the multiplex PCR, a mixture combining 60 forward primers for TCR Vbeta segments and 13 reverse primers for TCR Jbeta segments was used. A multiplex PCR assay on genomic DNA amplified the CDR3 region of rearranged TCR beta genes. On the Illumina HiSeq System, the amplified TCR beta libraries were sequenced as 87-base-pair reads. In the authors' own workflow: Across the 600 to 700 repertoires, a later analysis counted some 80 million unique TCR beta chains, 8.5 million to 12 million of which were shared by at least two donors. A nearest-neighbor algorithm error-corrected the raw reads and collapsed the reads into unique sequences, merging closely related sequences to remove PCR and sequencing errors. CDR3 sequences were aligned to IMGT reference sequences to assign V, D and J gene segments. For a sequence to be retained, at least a six-nucleotide match to both a V gene segment and a J gene segment was required. Rearrangements were classified as productive when the CDR3 lacked stop codons and remained in frame with V and J, and all other rearrangements were classified as non-productive. CDR3 was defined by IMGT convention, running from the second conserved V-encoded cysteine to the conserved J-encoded phenylalanine. In an earlier analysis of just under 600 of the donors, sequences lacking an unambiguous match to a single V gene segment were excluded. An earlier analysis of several hundred of the donors classified V segments as functional when productive rearrangements were above 56.7% and as segregating when the standard deviation between donors was above 5%. A statistical classification framework was developed to diagnose cytomegalovirus status using the catalog of TCR beta chain sequences. In a later analysis, V and J genes were assigned by comparing TCR nucleotide sequences against IMGT/GENE-DB human TR gene sequences. The TCRdist pipeline was used in a later analysis to assign CDR3 sequences and most-parsimonious VDJ recombination scenarios. In a later analysis, each TCR beta chain was defined by its CDR3 amino acid sequence together with its V-gene family, and reads without a unique V-gene family were excluded. As a way to deal with suspected cross-contamination and a sequencing artifact, a later analysis dropped approximately 570 nucleotide sequences that were highly shared and had low generation probability. In a later analysis, a clonal expansion index for each public chain was calculated from normalized within-repertoire ranks of inferred template counts. In a later analysis, generation probabilities were computed using a VDJ recombination model fitted to out-of-frame rearrangements, and the results were checked against IGoR. In a later analysis, TCR-TCR, TCR-HLA and TCR-CMV co-occurrence was scored with hypergeometric tests, and a repertoire-size bias correction was applied to TCR pairs. False discovery rates were estimated in a later analysis by permuting HLA or CMV assignments 20 times. In a later analysis, co-occurring TCRs were grouped using DBSCAN, and TCRdist sequence similarity was added for clustering within HLA-allele-positive subsets. Repertoires with fewer than 30,000 or more than 120,000 public chains, plus five repertoires with anomalous nucleotide sharing, were excluded from co-occurrence clustering. This is the immuneACCESS table as TCRdb keeps it, with only in-frame sequences that have V and J called. A part of the clones is gone; compared with another copy, unresolved V genes explain less than half, and the rest is unexplained. D and trimming were read from the DNA, whereas the V and J calls and clone size are those reported in that table. In this sample the table shows around 150,000 clones, 80% to 90% of which occur a single time. The top ten constitute approximately 7% of the sample.

General findings and caveats noted by the study authors: An earlier analysis of approximately 590 of the donors showed that most TCR beta V segments appeared in productive rearrangements either about 87% or about 30% of the time, which broadly matched IMGT annotations. When HLA alleles, especially DR and DQ, strongly co-occurred, attributing TCR associations to individual alleles was difficult. Because the 87-base-pair reads could not distinguish some IMGT-functional V segments, including TRBV6-2 and TRBV6-3, those segments were excluded. In the study, 164 TCR beta chains were listed as associated with cytomegalovirus. This cohort had only TCR beta chains sequenced, and the lack of alpha or paired-chain data limited which features could be detected. In a later analysis, HLA-associated TCR beta chains showed more clonal expansion and lower generation probabilities than non-associated chains that were equally common. Most TCR sequences were observed very rarely across donors, whereas some public TCRs were present in many individuals. According to a later analysis, most CMV-associated TCR beta chains appeared to be HLA-restricted, and the HLA associations seemed to be driven largely by CMV exposure. For the cohort, immune exposure information was limited to CMV serostatus. The classifier was reported to diagnose cytomegalovirus status with high specificity and sensitivity in both the original and validation cohorts. Correlated functional status among segregating V segments might reflect linkage disequilibrium, but an unknown experimental factor could not be ruled out. In a later analysis, TCR association rates were found to vary across HLA loci, with the most associated TCRs seen for DRB1 alleles and the fewest for HLA-C alleles. Because HLA typing was missing for some donors at each locus, association tests included only the typed subset. In a later genetic analysis, a missense DCLRE1C variant was associated with V-gene and J-gene trimming of TCR beta chains, and the association was replicated in an independent cohort. The earlier analysis of around 600 of the donors excluded about 16 rarely observed V segments, including chromosome 9 orphons, because counts were too low. A further reported finding was that TCR beta sequences accurately predicted the HLA-A and HLA-B alleles for most subjects in the first cohort. In a later analysis, several top co-occurrence clusters were reported to appear linked to parvovirus B19, influenza, CMV and Epstein-Barr virus. A cluster of highly shared sequence variants was judged likely to represent a technical artifact of the sequencing pipeline. Three of the identified cytomegalovirus-associated TCR beta chains were confirmed in vitro to be specific for cytomegalovirus antigens. According to the authors, the approach could potentially be generalized to other disease states and immunological phenotypes. In a later analysis, around 17,000 TCR beta sequences were associated with specific HLA alleles at a false discovery rate of 0.05. The presence/absence analyses assumed that sequencing depth was roughly uniform across donors, and that assumption may not be true. According to a later genetic analysis, donors in an Asian-associated ancestry cluster had fewer N-insertions in productive TCRs than the approximately 690-donor mean.

The cysteine opens and the phenylalanine closes a CDR3 of 15 amino acids. Only the CDR3 part of the read is kept: 45 bases, read in frame from the first base. The germline V gene gives CDR1 as SNHLY and CDR2 as FYNNEI. Trimming accounts for 2 bases at V and 1 base at J, while the number of junction bases matched to no gene is 3. The V and J segments used are TRBV2 and TRBJ2-3; TRBD2 aligns with 7 central bases. The sequencing sample was made of PBMCs. The sequence derives from a woman aged 25 to 39 in good health and CMV-seropositive. CDR3 protein: CASSESGVGTDTQYF. The DNA reads as follows: TGTGCCAGCAGTGAAAGCGGGGTGGGCACAGATACGCAGTATTTT.